This T cell receptor (beta chain) was captured in a study of patients and donors after allogeneic stem cell transplantation. This clonotype appeared once. TCRdb re-called the RT-PCR reads with MiXCR, one entry per CDR3 protein. The sample holds more than 850,000 distinct CDR3 sequences, 15% to 20% seen once. Germline V gives CDR1 LNHDA, CDR2 SQIVND (reference sequence). The CDR3 covers 13 residues. V was clipped by 4 bases and J by 2 bases, with 8 bases between them. The chain combines TRBV19 with TRBJ1-2, with D possibly matching TRBD1 (5 bases). This clonotype was obtained from a human donor who was either an allogeneic HSCT recipient or a stem cell or donor lymphocyte infusion donor (not recorded which). It is not recorded whose cells these are; they may come from a transplant donor. The sequencing input was blood, either unsorted or a sorted T cell fraction (not recorded which). The CDR3 loop reads CASSTQENYGYTF. Here the CDR3 DNA reads TGTGCCAGTAGTACACAGGAAAACTATGGCTACACCTTC.